A selection of T cell receptor beta chains follows, all from one sample in a study of long-term antiretroviral therapy in people with HIV. Repertoires were generated with immunoSEQ multiplex PCR, while TCRdb's copy carries only in-frame clones and drops some. The table shows around 20,000 clones, with approximately 88% occurring only once. This specimen was unsorted PBMCs, taken 0.9 years after starting antiretroviral therapy. The receptors stem from a man aged 18 to 29 with HIV. CDR3s include the opening cysteine and the closing phenylalanine or tryptophan. D genes are given only for firm matches. Only part of the rows carry a size: once, few, many, or a class if the clone is expanded.

v_gene	d_gene	j_gene	abundance	CDR3nt	CDR3aa
TRBV5-1	-	TRBJ2-1	-	TGCGCCAGCAGCTTTTGGGAGAATGAGCAGTTCTTC	CASSFWENEQFF
TRBV10-1	-	TRBJ2-2	-	TGCGCCAGCAGTGTGGGGGCCGGGGCCGGGGAGCTGTTTTTT	CASSVGAGAGELFF
TRBV19	-	TRBJ1-5	few	TGTGCCAGCACGGGTAAGGGAGGGCTGAGCAATCAGCCCCAGCATTTT	CASTGKGGLSNQPQHF
TRBV7-3	-	TRBJ2-1	-	TGTGCCAGCAGCCCCCCGAGTTCGGATGAGCAGTTCTTC	CASSPPSSDEQFF
TRBV6-1	-	TRBJ1-2	-	TGTGCCAGCAGTGAAGACGGCGGCGGGGGCTATGGCTACACCTTC	CASSEDGGGGYGYTF
TRBV7-3	TRBD2	TRBJ2-6	-	TGTGCCAGCAGCTTTGCGGGGGGGGCCTCTGGGGCCAACGTCCTGACTTTC	CASSFAGGASGANVLTF
TRBV18	TRBD1	TRBJ1-5	-	TGTGCCAGCTCACAAGACAGGGGGAATCAGCCCCAGCATTTT	CASSQDRGNQPQHF
TRBV25-1	-	TRBJ1-1	-	TGTGCCAGCAGTGAAGGACCCTCAGGGTACACTGAAGCTTTCTTT	CASSEGPSGYTEAFF
TRBV5-4	TRBD1	TRBJ2-3	-	TGTGCCAGCAGCTTGGCCACGACAGGGGTCACAGATACGCAGTATTTT	CASSLATTGVTDTQYF
TRBV5-4	-	TRBJ2-5	-	TGTGCCAGCAGCCCTCGGGGAGAGACCCAGTACTTC	CASSPRGETQYF
TRBV5-6	TRBD1	TRBJ2-1	-	TGTGCCAGCAGGGCCGGGACAGGGGCGCGTTTGGGTTTCTTC	CASRAGTGARLGFF
TRBV6-5	TRBD1	TRBJ1-1	-	TGTGCCAGCAGCCCCGAGGGACAGGGCGCCTCTGAAGCTTTCTTT	CASSPEGQGASEAFF
TRBV9	-	TRBJ1-5	-	TGTGCCAGCAGCGTAGACCCGGGGGGCAATCAGCCCCAGCATTTT	CASSVDPGGNQPQHF
TRBV6-6	-	TRBJ1-3	-	TGTGCCAGCAGACGACATACTTCTGGAAACACCATATATTTT	CASRRHTSGNTIYF
TRBV5-1	-	TRBJ1-5	-	TGCGCCAGCAGCTTGGACACAGGGTTAGGTCAGCCCCAGCATTTT	CASSLDTGLGQPQHF
TRBV5-8	-	TRBJ2-3	-	TGTGCCAGCAGCTTCGCAGGGTATGGGACAGATACGCAGTATTTT	CASSFAGYGTDTQYF
TRBV27	-	TRBJ1-5	-	TGTGCCAGCAGTTTAAGTGGGGGCAATCAGCCCCAGCATTTT	CASSLSGGNQPQHF
TRBV4-2	TRBD2	TRBJ2-7	-	TGTGCCAGCAGCCAAGATTTGGGAGGGCGCCTCGTCGAGCAGTACTTC	CASSQDLGGRLVEQYF
TRBV2	-	TRBJ1-1	once	TGTGCCAGCGGATCGGACTGGAACACTGAAGCTTTCTTT	CASGSDWNTEAFF
TRBV6-5	-	TRBJ1-2	few	TGTGCCAGCAGTTACGGCCTGGTCTATGGCTACACCTTC	CASSYGLVYGYTF
TRBV28	-	TRBJ2-7	-	TGTGCCAGCGGGCAGACCTACGAGCAGTACTTC	CASGQTYEQYF
TRBV2	-	TRBJ1-5	-	TGTGCCAGCACTGTGGGAGGGCCCCAGCCCCAGCATTTT	CASTVGGPQPQHF
TRBV18	-	TRBJ2-1	-	TGTGCCAGCTCCACAAGCTCCTACAATGAGCAGTTCTTC	CASSTSSYNEQFF
TRBV5-1	TRBD1	TRBJ2-2	-	TGCGCCAGCAGGGGACAGTACTTTGGGACCGGGGAGCTGTTTTTT	CASRGQYFGTGELFF
TRBV12-5	TRBD1	TRBJ1-1	-	TGTGCTAGTGGAACAGGGGTGGTCACTGAAGCTTTCTTT	CASGTGVVTEAFF
TRBV7-2	TRBD1	TRBJ1-4	once	TGTGCCAGCAGCCCCCCGCAGGGGGCGCGGGAAAAACTGTTTTTT	CASSPPQGAREKLFF
TRBV6-5	-	TRBJ1-6	-	TGTGCCAGCAGTTACACACAATCAGGACGCAATTCACCCCTCCACTTT	CASSYTQSGRNSPLHF